This T cell receptor (beta chain) emerged from a study of T cell responses to AZD1222 COVID-19 vaccine. Study results and caveats: None of the repertoires were sampled until the peak T cell response had passed. A mostly white British donor set with more females was recruited, and clonal diversity was possibly underestimated. Spike regions recognized by vaccine-associated CD4 TCRs spanned the protein, led by 160-218 and 743-854.

With respect to this clone: Its matching antigen is unknown.

Measured with immunoSEQ multiplex PCR; TCRdb has only the in-frame clones, and not every one. The sample has 150,000 or so clones; 80% to 95% are singletons. The CDR3 is 12 residues long. V was clipped by 0 bases and J by 10 bases, with 8 bases between them. Per germline, CDR1 SGHKS and CDR2 YYEKEE (reference sequence). V is TRBV5-5 and J is TRBJ2-1; no clear D gene. Source: peripheral blood, taken 28 days after the second AZD1222 dose. This sequence originates from an adult who received the AZD1222 COVID-19 vaccine. CDR3 region: CASSLALSEQFF. CDR3 nucleotide sequence: TGTGCCAGCAGCTTGGCCCTTTCCGAGCAGTTCTTC.